This T cell receptor beta chain was found in a study of blood T cell repertoires in COVID-19 (dated by TCRdb to about 2020). In terms of the full investigation: Samples from collaborators originated in the United States, Italy and Spain and spanned both the acute and convalescent phases of COVID-19. HLA class I and class II types, where available, came from metadata supplied by the sample provider rather than from assay-based typing. The repertoires were released in a freely available public database meant as a resource for research on the immune response to SARS-CoV-2. Sample metadata almost always included a de-identified subject ID, COVID-19 status, age in years and sex. The prospective study material was composed of cDNA or gDNA derived from T cells, B-cell-depleted T cells, or PBMCs. The samples were drawn from two sources: the first 160 participants of the ongoing ImmuneRACE study, and fewer than 1,500 subjects contributed by 6 global collaborators. Deeply sampled blood TCRbeta repertoires from subjects exposed to, actively infected with, or recovered from COVID-19 were included in the dataset.

The immunoSEQ Assay, a bias-controlled multiplex PCR, was used to amplify TCRbeta CDR3 regions from genomic DNA. From the authors' description of their analysis: The number of nucleated cells in each sample was estimated from the amplification of reference gene primers within the assay. Sequence reads were collapsed and filtered to measure the absolute abundance of every unique TCRbeta CDR3 rearrangement. For each sample, productive Simpson clonality was calculated as the square root of Simpson's diversity index across productive rearrangements. The table comes from immuneACCESS by way of TCRdb, which keeps in-frame sequences with V and J called. Part of the clones is missing from these tables; in studies checked, under half for an unresolved V gene and the rest for unknown reasons. That table furnishes V, J and clone size, whereas the DNA furnished D and trimming. For this sample there are roughly 520,000 clones; around 89% appear just once. The ten largest make up approximately 1.8% of the sample.

The study at large found these results: How much clinical and demographic metadata was included differed by source and by participant, and the metadata was provided uncurated.

CDR1 MNHNS and CDR2 SASEGT are derived from the germline V gene. V loses 2 bases of germline sequence and J loses 2 bases, and the interval between the two ends is 7 bases. There are 13 amino acids in the CDR3, from cysteine to phenylalanine inclusive. Solely the CDR3 DNA is kept, with 39 bases framed from the first base. Notes on this clone: Which antigen it targets is not known. No base quality values were provided; no much bigger clone lies one nucleotide off.

Participants in the prospective study were aged roughly 18 to 89 years, lived in 24 United States geographic areas, and enrolled through a virtual design. Cohort assignment in the prospective study relied on participant-reported clinical history from a screening survey and a study questionnaire. Recovered participants in ImmuneRACE Cohort 3 were defined as having two consecutive negative NP/OP PCR tests, clearance from a healthcare professional, or resolution of symptoms. Mobile phlebotomists in the prospective study collected whole blood, serum and a nasopharyngeal or oropharyngeal swab from every participant. Prospective study participants could optionally give additional blood draws and questionnaires over an approximately two-month period. Before DNA extraction, blood samples from the prospective study were shipped at room temperature or frozen.

The sequencing sample was made of PBMCs or T cells enriched from blood (not recorded which). The chain uses TRBV6-1 and TRBJ2-7, with TRBD1 tentatively as D gene (6 bases match). The source of this sequence is a woman between 40 and 50 years old who had recovered from COVID-19. The DNA is TGTGCCAGCAGTGAATGGGGGCCCTACGAGCAGTACTTC. Translation gives CASSEWGPYEQYF.